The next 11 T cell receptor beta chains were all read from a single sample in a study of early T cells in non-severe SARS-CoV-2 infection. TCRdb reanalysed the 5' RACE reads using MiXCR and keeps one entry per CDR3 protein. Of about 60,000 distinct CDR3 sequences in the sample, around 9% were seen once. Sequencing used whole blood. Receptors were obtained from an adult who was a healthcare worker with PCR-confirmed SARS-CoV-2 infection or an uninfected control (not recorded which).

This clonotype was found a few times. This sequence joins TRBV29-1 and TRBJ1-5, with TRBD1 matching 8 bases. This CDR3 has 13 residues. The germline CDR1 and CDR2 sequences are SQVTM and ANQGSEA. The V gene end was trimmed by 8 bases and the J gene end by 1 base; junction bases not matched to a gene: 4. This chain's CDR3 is CSFTGGSNQPQHF. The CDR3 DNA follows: TGCAGCTTCACAGGGGGAAGCAATCAGCCCCAGCATTTT.

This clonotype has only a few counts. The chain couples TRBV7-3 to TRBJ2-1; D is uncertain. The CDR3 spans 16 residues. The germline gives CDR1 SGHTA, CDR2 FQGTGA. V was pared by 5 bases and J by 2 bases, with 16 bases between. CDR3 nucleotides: TGTGCCAGCAGCCCCCAAGGGATGGTCGCCTACAATGAGCAGTTCTTC. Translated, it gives CASSPQGMVAYNEQFF.

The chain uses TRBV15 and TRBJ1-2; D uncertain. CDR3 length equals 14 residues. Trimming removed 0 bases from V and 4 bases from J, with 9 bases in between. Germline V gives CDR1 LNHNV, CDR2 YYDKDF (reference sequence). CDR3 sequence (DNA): TGTGCCACCAGCAGAGATGCAGGAATCTATGGCTACACCTTC. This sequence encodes CATSRDAGIYGYTF. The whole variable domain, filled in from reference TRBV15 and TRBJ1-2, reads DAMVIQNPRYQVTQFGKPVTLSCSQTLNHNVMYWYQQKSSQAPKLLFHYYDKDFNNEADTPDNFQSRRPNTSFCFLDIRSPGLGDTAMYLCATSRDAGIYGYTFGSGTRLTVV.

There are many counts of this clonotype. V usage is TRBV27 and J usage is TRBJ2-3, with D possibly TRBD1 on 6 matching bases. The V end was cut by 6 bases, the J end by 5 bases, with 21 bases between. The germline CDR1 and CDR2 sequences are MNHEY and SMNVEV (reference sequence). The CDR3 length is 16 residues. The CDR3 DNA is TGTGCCAGCAGATTGGTTGACAGGCTGGTTGGAGATACGCAGTATTTT. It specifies CASRLVDRLVGDTQYF.

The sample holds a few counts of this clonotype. The CDR3 nucleotides read TGTGCCAGCAGCTTAGCTAACGTGCCAGCGGGAGGCCCCAAGATGGGCCAGTACTTC. This gives the protein CASSLANVPAGGPKMGQYF. The chain has TRBV7-8 and TRBJ2-5, with TRBD2 matching 9 bases. Trimming at V came to 0 bases and at J to 10 bases, leaving 21 bases not matched to a gene. CDR3 length equals 19 residues. CDR1 SGHVS and CDR2 FQNEAQ come from the germline V gene.

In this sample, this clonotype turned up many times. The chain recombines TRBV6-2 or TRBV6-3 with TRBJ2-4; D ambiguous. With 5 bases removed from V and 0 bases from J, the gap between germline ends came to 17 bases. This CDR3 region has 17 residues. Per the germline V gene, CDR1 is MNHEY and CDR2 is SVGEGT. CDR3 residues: CASSPLVGILAKNIQYF. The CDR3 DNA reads TGTGCCAGCAGTCCACTCGTGGGGATTCTAGCCAAAAACATTCAGTACTTC.

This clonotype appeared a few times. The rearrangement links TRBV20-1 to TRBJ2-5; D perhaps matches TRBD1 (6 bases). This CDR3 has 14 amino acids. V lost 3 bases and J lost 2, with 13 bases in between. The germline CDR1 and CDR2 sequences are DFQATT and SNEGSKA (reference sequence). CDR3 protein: CSARREGGQETQYF. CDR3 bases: TGCAGTGCTAGGAGGGAAGGGGGACAAGAGACCCAGTACTTC.

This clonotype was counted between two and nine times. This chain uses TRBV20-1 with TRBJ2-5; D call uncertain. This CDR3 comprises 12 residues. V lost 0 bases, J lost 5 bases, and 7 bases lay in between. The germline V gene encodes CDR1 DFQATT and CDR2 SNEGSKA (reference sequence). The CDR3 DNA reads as TGCAGTGCTAGAGATAATGGGGAGACCCAGTACTTC. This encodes CSARDNGETQYF.

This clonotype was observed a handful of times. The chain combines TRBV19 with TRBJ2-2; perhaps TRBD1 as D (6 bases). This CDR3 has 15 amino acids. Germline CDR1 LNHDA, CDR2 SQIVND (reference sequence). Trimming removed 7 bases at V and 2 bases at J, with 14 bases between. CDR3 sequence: CASTPGAANTGELFF. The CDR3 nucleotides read TGTGCCAGTACCCCAGGGGCAGCCAACACCGGGGAGCTGTTTTTT.

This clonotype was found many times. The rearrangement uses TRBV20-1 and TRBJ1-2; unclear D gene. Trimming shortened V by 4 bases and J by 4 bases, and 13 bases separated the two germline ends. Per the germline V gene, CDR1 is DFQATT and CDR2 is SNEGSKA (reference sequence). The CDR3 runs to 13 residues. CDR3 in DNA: TGCAGTGCTATCTACGACTTCCGCTATGGCTACACCTTC. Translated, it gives CSAIYDFRYGYTF.

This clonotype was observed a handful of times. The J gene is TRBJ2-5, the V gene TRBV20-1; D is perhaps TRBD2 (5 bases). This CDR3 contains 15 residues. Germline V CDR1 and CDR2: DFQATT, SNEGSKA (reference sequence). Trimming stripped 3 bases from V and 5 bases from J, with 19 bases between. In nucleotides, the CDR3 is TGCAGTGCTAGGGACGTGGCGCGGGCAACGGAGACCCAGTACTTC. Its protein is CSARDVARATETQYF.